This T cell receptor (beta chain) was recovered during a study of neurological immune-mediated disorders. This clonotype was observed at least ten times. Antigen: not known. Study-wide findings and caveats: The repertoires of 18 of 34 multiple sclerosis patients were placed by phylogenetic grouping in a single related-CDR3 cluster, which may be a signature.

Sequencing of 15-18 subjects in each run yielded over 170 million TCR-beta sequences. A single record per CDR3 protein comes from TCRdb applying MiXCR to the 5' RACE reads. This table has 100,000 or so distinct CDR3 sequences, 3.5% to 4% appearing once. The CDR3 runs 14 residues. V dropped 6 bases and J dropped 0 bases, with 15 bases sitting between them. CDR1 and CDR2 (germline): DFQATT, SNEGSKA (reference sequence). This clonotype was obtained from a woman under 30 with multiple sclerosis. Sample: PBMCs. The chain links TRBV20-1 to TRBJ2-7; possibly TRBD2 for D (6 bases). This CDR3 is CSAGGRGSSYEQYF. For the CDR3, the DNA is TGCAGTGCCGGAGGCCGGGGGAGCTCCTACGAGCAGTACTTC.